One and the same sample provided the 22 T cell receptor beta chains below, sequenced in a study of tumor and adjacent non-tumor tissue in lung cancer. This sample's RNA came from whole unsorted tissue. TCRbeta libraries were built with three rounds of nested PCR, modified from ARM-PCR. TCRdb redid the calling of the multiplex PCR reads with MiXCR, one entry per CDR3 protein. The repertoire holds 65,000 to 80,000 distinct CDR3 sequences, 73% seen once, with about 28% in the top ten. Sequenced: lung tumor tissue. The origin of the receptors is a man in his 60s with non-small cell lung cancer.

Comments on this clonotype: Relative to the germline gene, one junction end is altered; a read error may explain this. The chain has TRBV20-1 and TRBJ2-7, with D possibly being TRBD2 (5 bases). CDR1 is DFQATT, CDR2 SNEGSKA, per germline (reference sequence). The CDR3 runs to 12 residues. The CDR3 sequence is CRARKHGVEQYF. In nucleotides, the CDR3 is TGCAGGGCTAGGAAACACGGGGTCGAGCAGTACTTC.

V and J are TRBV7-9 and TRBJ2-7; 10 bases are shared with TRBD2. Per germline, CDR1 SEHNR and CDR2 FQNEAQ (reference sequence). After removal of 5 bases from V and 2 bases from J, the junction contained 9 bases not matched to a gene. The CDR3 extends over 16 amino acids. The CDR3 DNA reads as TGTGCCAGCAGCATTACCGGGACTAGCGTTACCTACGAGCAGTACTTC. This encodes CASSITGTSVTYEQYF.

In the case of this clonotype: This may stem from a read error, because a much larger clone lies one nucleotide away. This chain joins TRBV6-6 and TRBJ2-7; D ambiguous. The CDR3 totals 12 residues. From germline, CDR1 is MNHNY and CDR2 SVGAGI (reference sequence). The CDR3 DNA is TGTACCAGCAGTTACCGGGCCTACGGGCAGTACTTC. Its translation: CTSSYRAYGQYF.

Comments on this clonotype: Relative to the germline gene, one junction end is altered; a read error may explain this. This chain joins TRBV28 and TRBJ2-7; possibly TRBD2 for D (6 bases). CDR3 size: 14 residues. CDR1 is MDHEN and CDR2 is SYDVKM in the germline V gene. The CDR3 reads CASCLEGQAYEQYF. CDR3 bases: TGTGCCAGCTGTTTGGAGGGCCAAGCCTACGAGCAGTACTTC.

Concerning this clonotype itself: At one end the junction does not follow the germline gene, possibly because of a read error. V gene TRBV20-1 combines with J gene TRBJ2-3; maybe TRBD2 (6 bases). Germline V gives CDR1 DFQATT, CDR2 SNEGSKA (reference sequence). The CDR3 extends over 14 amino acids. The CDR3 nucleotides read TGCAGTGCTGGAATAGCGGCCGCGGGAAATACGCAGTACTTT. Its protein is CSAGIAAAGNTQYF.

Concerning this clonotype: The final CDR3 position lacks the conserved phenylalanine or tryptophan, pointing to a likely read error. The V gene is TRBV10-2, the J gene TRBJ1-5; D possibly corresponds to TRBD1 (5 bases). Germline lookup yields CDR1 WSHSY and CDR2 SAAADI. CDR3 length: 16 amino acids. The CDR3 loop is CTSSDEGGEPSQPQHS. The CDR3 DNA sequence: TGCACCAGCAGTGATGAGGGAGGGGAGCCAAGTCAGCCCCAGCATTCT.

As regards this clonotype: The junction departs from germline at one end; a sequencing error may be responsible. The chain recombines TRBV29-1 with TRBJ2-3; the match to TRBD2 covers 7 bases. The germline V gene encodes CDR1 SQVTM and CDR2 ANQGSEA. The CDR3 is 15 amino acids. The CDR3 DNA sequence: TGCAGCGTTGTCGGAGCGGGGCCTAGCACAGATACGCAGTTTTTT. As protein: CSVVGAGPSTDTQFF.

Of note for this clonotype: The junction departs from the called germline gene at one end, perhaps through a read error. The chain uses TRBV5-4 and TRBJ2-3, with D maybe TRBD2 (5 bases). There are 14 residues in the CDR3. The V gene's germline CDR1 is SGHNT and CDR2 YYREEE (reference sequence). The CDR3 region is CTSSQQTIADTQYF. The CDR3 DNA follows: TGTACCAGCAGCCAACAGACTATCGCAGATACGCAGTATTTT. The variable domain in full, with the rest retrieved from reference TRBV5-4 and TRBJ2-3, is ETGVTQSPTHLIKTRGQQVTLRCSSQSGHNTVSWYQQALGQGPQFIFQYYREEENGRGNFPPRFSGLQFPNYSSELNVNALELDDSALYLCTSSQQTIADTQYFGPGTRLTVL.

This clonotype occurred many times. The chain employs TRBV28 and TRBJ2-1; TRBD1 might be the D (6 bases). With 6 bases removed from V and 0 bases from J, the gap between germline ends came to 9 bases. CDR1 and CDR2 from the germline V gene are MDHEN and SYDVKM. CDR3 length equals 14 residues. The CDR3 region has the DNA TGTGCCAGCAGAGAGGACAGCTCCTACAATGAGCAGTTCTTC. This gives the protein CASREDSSYNEQFF.

With regard to this clonotype: It is likely a read error, because the conserved phenylalanine at the end of the CDR3 is missing. The DNA is left out, because the CDR3 cannot be placed on it with certainty; the CDR3 is given as TCRdb lists it. The genes are TRBV10-2 and TRBJ1-5; the table's D call TRBD1 went unverified against the DNA. The germline V gene encodes CDR1 WSHSY and CDR2 SAAADI. The CDR3 totals 13 residues, both ends included. CDR3 loop: CASTRNRGQPKHY.

This clonotype was seen at least ten times. The genes are TRBV6-1 and TRBJ1-3, with no clear D. The V gene's germline CDR1 is MNHNS and CDR2 SASEGT. The V end lost 3 bases, the J end lost 0 bases, and 9 bases lay between the germline ends. This CDR3 spans 15 amino acids. The CDR3 nucleotides read TGTGCCAGCAGTGATTACTCCCTCTCTGGAAACACCATATATTTT. As protein: CASSDYSLSGNTIYF.

This clonotype occurred once. The conserved final phenylalanine or tryptophan is absent from the CDR3, which likely points to a read error. The chain joins TRBV6-1 to TRBJ2-3, with unresolved D. Germline loops: CDR1 MNHNS, CDR2 SASEGT. The CDR3 totals 14 residues. Here the CDR3 reads CAFTVSHSTDTQYC. The CDR3 bases are TGTGCATTTACGGTCAGCCATAGCACAGATACACAGTATTGT.

Concerning this clonotype: A read error may account for a junction end that differs from germline. J is TRBJ2-5 and V is TRBV5-4, with TRBD2 identical over 7 bases. Germline loops: CDR1 SGHNT, CDR2 YYREEE (reference sequence). The CDR3 spans 14 residues. In nucleotides, the CDR3 is TGTGCCAGCAGTTACGGGACTACCCAAGAGACCCAGTATTTC. Amino acid sequence: CASSYGTTQETQYF.

This clonotype is a singleton in its sample. The rearrangement links TRBV20-1 to TRBJ2-1; D call uncertain. The CDR3 runs 11 residues. V lost 5 bases to trimming and J lost 7 bases, with 9 bases between them. CDR1 is DFQATT, CDR2 SNEGSKA, per germline (reference sequence). The CDR3 sequence is CSAFTVNEQFF. The CDR3 region has the DNA TGCAGTGCTTTCACCGTGAATGAGCAGTTCTTC.

This chain connects TRBV20-1 to TRBJ1-1, with D hard to call. Trimming took 6 bases from V and 6 from J, leaving 14 bases between them. CDR3 length equals 12 residues. CDR1 DFQATT and CDR2 SNEGSKA come from the germline V gene (reference sequence). CDR3 DNA: TGCAGTGCCCTCTCTTGTGGGTCTGAAGCTTTCTTT. This sequence encodes CSALSCGSEAFF.

About this clonotype: The CDR3 carries no conserved terminal phenylalanine or tryptophan, so it likely arises from a read error. The rearrangement links TRBV29-1 to TRBJ1-1; no clear D. Per germline, CDR1 SQVTM and CDR2 ANQGSEA. The CDR3 sequence is 14 residues long. The CDR3 is CRAQPVVANAEAFL. As DNA, the CDR3 is TGCAGGGCCCAGCCCGTTGTGGCAAACGCTGAAGCTTTCCTT.

A word on this clonotype: Since a much larger clone is just one base distant, this may be a read error. The rearrangement joins TRBV14 to TRBJ2-3; D is perhaps TRBD2 (6 bases). Trimming stripped 0 bases from V and 4 bases from J, with 17 bases between. Germline CDR1 is SGHDN and CDR2 is FVKESK. CDR3 size: 17 residues. The CDR3 nucleotides read TGTGCCAGCAGCCAAGAGAGGGAGGAGGGCCGGTCAGATACGCAGTATTTT. Its translation is CASSQEREEGRSDTQYF.

Concerning this clonotype itself: The junction departs from the called germline gene at one end, perhaps through a read error. V gene TRBV20-1 combines with J gene TRBJ2-7; D possibly matches TRBD1 or TRBD2 (6 bases each). The germline CDR1 and CDR2 sequences are DFQATT and SNEGSKA (reference sequence). This CDR3 is 15 amino acids long. CDR3 sequence (DNA): TGCAGTGTTAGAGATGACAGGACCGGGGGCTACGAGCAGTATTTC. Translated, it gives CSVRDDRTGGYEQYF.

As concerns this clonotype: It is likely a read error, because the conserved phenylalanine at the end of the CDR3 is missing. No DNA is shown, since the ends of the CDR3 on it are uncertain; the CDR3 is the one TCRdb lists. This chain uses TRBV20-1 with TRBJ1-5; the table assigns TRBD1, which was not confirmed against the DNA. Termini included, the CDR3 measures 14 amino acids. The germline V gene encodes CDR1 DFQATT and CDR2 SNEGSKA (reference sequence). CDR3 loop: CSAPPGQSNQPQRP.

The J gene is TRBJ2-3, the V gene TRBV20-1; 7 nucleotides align to TRBD1. The CDR3 sequence is 15 residues long. Trimming removed 3 bases from V and 1 base from J; junction bases left unmatched: 7. CDR1 is DFQATT and CDR2 is SNEGSKA in the germline V gene (reference sequence). The CDR3 sequence: CSASSPDRGTDTQYF. CDR3 coding DNA: TGCAGTGCTAGCTCCCCCGACAGGGGCACAGATACGCAGTATTTT.

Note on this clonotype: A much larger clone lies one base from this, so it may be a read error. This chain uses TRBV28 with TRBJ1-2, with 9 bases identical to TRBD1. The CDR3 extends over 14 amino acids. Germline V CDR1 and CDR2: MDHEN, SYDVKM. V trimming: 2 bases; J trimming: 5 bases; junction bases outside the gene matches: 3. For the CDR3, the DNA is TGTGCCAGCAGTTTACGGGACAGGGTTTATGGCTACACCTTC. Its translation is CASSLRDRVYGYTF.

V and J are TRBV20-1 and TRBJ1-5; tentatively, D is TRBD1 (6 bases). V lost 7 bases and J lost 11, with 39 bases in between. The CDR3 consists of 19 residues. Germline CDR1 and CDR2: DFQATT and SNEGSKA (reference sequence). Here the CDR3 reads CSVEGAGTLSWYSNQSQHF. DNA for the CDR3: TGCAGTGTTGAGGGCGCCGGGACACTGAGCTGGTATAGCAACCAGTCCCAGCATTTT.